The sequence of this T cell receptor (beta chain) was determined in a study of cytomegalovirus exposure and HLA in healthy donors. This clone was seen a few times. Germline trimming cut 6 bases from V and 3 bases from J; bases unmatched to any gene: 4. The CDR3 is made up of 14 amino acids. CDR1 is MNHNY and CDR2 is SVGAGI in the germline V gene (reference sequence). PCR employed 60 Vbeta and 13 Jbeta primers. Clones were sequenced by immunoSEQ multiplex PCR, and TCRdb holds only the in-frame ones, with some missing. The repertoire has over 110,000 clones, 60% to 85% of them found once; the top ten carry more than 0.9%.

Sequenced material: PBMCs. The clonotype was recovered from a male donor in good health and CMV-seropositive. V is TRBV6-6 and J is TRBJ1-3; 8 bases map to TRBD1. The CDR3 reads CASSPDRVGNTIYF. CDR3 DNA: TGTGCCAGCAGCCCGGACAGGGTTGGAAACACCATATATTTT.